This TCR beta chain was sequenced for a study of blood T cells in healthy people across ages. Overall study context: Template switching retrieved approximately one barcoded beta molecule for each two T cells.

Study results and caveats: What prevented conclusive comparison of naive and antigen-experienced cells was that PBMCs were unsorted.

Aged roughly 6 to 90, donors were systemically healthy Caucasians from Russia. PBMCs, at least 6.5 million per sample, were isolated. Together with a sample-barcoded 5' primer, a J-beta primer mix was included in a second PCR lasting roughly 7 to 11 cycles. TCRdb re-analysed the 5' RACE reads in MiXCR, keeping a single row per CDR3 protein. The sample lists about 570,000 distinct CDR3 sequences, 25% to 30% occurring once. The ends were cut back, 6 bases at V and 1 base at J, with 13 bases in the middle. This CDR3 is 14 amino acids long. Looked up from germline, CDR1 is MNHNY and CDR2 is SVGAGI (reference sequence). Regarding this clonotype: Antigen specificity is unknown.

This TCR was recovered from a woman in her 70s in good health. Sequenced: blood. V usage is TRBV6-6 and J usage is TRBJ2-7, with a possible D match to TRBD2 (5 bases). CDR3 in amino acids: CASREGTLSYEQYF. The CDR3 nucleotides are TGTGCCAGCAGAGAGGGAACACTTTCCTACGAGCAGTACTTC.